Presented here are 22 T cell receptor beta chains from one specimen sequenced in a study of technical replicates of blood from a handful of donors. TCRdb's copy holds only in-frame clones and misses some; the assay was immunoSEQ multiplex PCR. The sample shows some 93,000 clones, 95% of them seen only once. Specimen: T cells isolated from PBMCs. Receptor source: a human donor in good health.

The V and J genes are TRBV7-9 and TRBJ2-7, with 7 bases fitting TRBD1. J was trimmed by 2 bases and V by 2 bases; bases with no gene match: 3. This CDR3 comprises 14 residues. Germline CDR1 reads SEHNR; CDR2 reads FQNEAQ (reference sequence). The CDR3 loop is CASSLTGVTYEQYF. The CDR3 region has the DNA TGTGCCAGCAGCTTAACAGGGGTGACCTACGAGCAGTACTTC.

This chain links TRBV5-1 with TRBJ2-2, with 8 bases lining up with TRBD1. Germline V gene lookup returns CDR1 SGHRS and CDR2 YFSETQ. The CDR3 contains 15 residues. J gave up 0 bases and V 4 bases, and 2 bases lay outside the gene matches. The CDR3 DNA follows: TGCGCCAGCAGCGTGGGACAGGCGAACACCGGGGAGCTGTTTTTT. This sequence encodes CASSVGQANTGELFF.

The chain has TRBV4-1 and TRBJ1-4; the D gene is possibly TRBD1 (6 bases). Trimming pared 1 base from V and 10 bases from J, leaving 19 bases between. CDR1 MGHRA and CDR2 YSYEKL come from the germline V gene. The CDR3 runs to 16 residues. For the CDR3, the DNA is TGCGCCAGCAGCCAAGGATTAGGGGGAATATATGCAAAACTGTTTTTT. This translates into CASSQGLGGIYAKLFF.

The CDR3 coding sequence is TGCGCCAGCAGTGAGCCCCAGGGGAGCGGGAGCGGCAATGAGCAGTTCTTC. It encodes CASSEPQGSGSGNEQFF. This chain joins TRBV10-2 and TRBJ2-1; 8 positions agree with TRBD2. The V gene's germline CDR1 is WSHSY and CDR2 SAAADI. The CDR3 has 17 amino acids. J was trimmed by 6 bases and V by 2 bases; bases with no gene match: 12.

The V call is TRBV6-1, the J call TRBJ2-7, with a possible D match to TRBD2 (5 bases). The CDR3 consists of 15 residues. Trimming removed 3 bases from V and 5 bases from J, with 17 bases in between. The germline CDR1 and CDR2 sequences are MNHNS and SASEGT. The chain's CDR3 is CASSELDWRSDEQYF. The CDR3 DNA reads TGTGCCAGCAGTGAGTTAGATTGGAGGTCGGACGAGCAGTACTTC.

The chain joins TRBV5-1 to TRBJ2-7; 8 nucleotides match TRBD1. CDR3 length: 15 amino acids. Germline V gene lookup returns CDR1 SGHRS and CDR2 YFSETQ. Trimming at V came to 5 bases and at J to 3 bases, leaving 10 bases not matched to a gene. The CDR3 coding sequence is TGCGCCAGCAGAATTACCGGGACAGGTCTCTACGAGCAGTACTTC. It encodes CASRITGTGLYEQYF.

This chain connects TRBV5-6 to TRBJ2-1; the match to TRBD1 covers 7 bases. The CDR3 is made up of 14 amino acids. Trimming removed 3 bases from V and 5 bases from J; junction bases left unmatched: 5. Germline loops: CDR1 SGHDT, CDR2 YYEEEE. CDR3 region: CASSSGTAHNEQFF. Written as DNA, the CDR3 is TGTGCCAGCAGCTCCGGGACAGCACACAATGAGCAGTTCTTC.

The sample holds one count of this clone. The chain is built from TRBV5-1 and TRBJ1-4, with 7 bases matching TRBD1. The CDR3 covers 16 residues. Germline V CDR1 and CDR2: SGHRS, YFSETQ. The ends lost 0 bases at V and 4 bases at J; junction bases unmatched: 6. Here the CDR3 DNA reads TGCGCCAGCAGCTTGGGCGGACAGGCGGGTAATGAAAAACTGTTTTTT. Translating it yields CASSLGGQAGNEKLFF.

The chain recombines TRBV19 with TRBJ1-1, with D maybe TRBD1 (5 bases). This CDR3 has 14 residues. Germline assignment: CDR1 LNHDA and CDR2 SQIVND (reference sequence). V dropped 5 bases and J dropped 1 base, with 11 bases sitting between them. This chain's CDR3 is CASSSTGQNTEAFF. CDR3 sequence (DNA): TGTGCCAGTAGTTCCACAGGCCAGAACACTGAAGCTTTCTTT.

The chain employs TRBV18 and TRBJ1-5, with D possibly TRBD1 on 6 matching bases. The V end lost 0 bases, the J end lost 6 bases, and 18 bases lay between the germline ends. The V gene's germline CDR1 is KGHSH and CDR2 LQKENI. The CDR3 has 17 residues. The CDR3 is CASSPPSARGEGQPQHF. In DNA form, the CDR3 reads TGTGCCAGCTCACCACCATCGGCCAGGGGAGAGGGTCAGCCCCAGCATTTT.

This sequence joins TRBV11-2 and TRBJ2-7; a possible D gene is TRBD2 (6 bases). Germline V lookup: CDR1 SGHAT, CDR2 FQNNGV. The CDR3 totals 15 residues. The V end lost 6 bases, the J end lost 2 bases, and 17 bases lay between the germline ends. The chain's CDR3 is CASSLLAEPAYEQYF. The CDR3, as DNA: TGTGCCAGCAGTTTATTAGCGGAACCCGCCTACGAGCAGTACTTC.

The gene calls are TRBV6-5 and TRBJ2-6; perhaps TRBD1 as D (6 bases). Germline lookup yields CDR1 MNHEY and CDR2 SVGAGI. The CDR3 covers 15 residues. Trimming removed 8 bases from V and 3 bases from J, with 14 bases in between. CDR3 in DNA: TGTGCCAGCGGACTTCCAGGGGATGGGGCCAACGTCCTGACTTTC. Its translation is CASGLPGDGANVLTF.

The chain employs TRBV6-4 and TRBJ2-1, with 9 positions matching TRBD2. This CDR3 comprises 16 residues. V shed 5 bases and J 2 bases; nucleotides not matched to a gene: 7. CDR1 and CDR2 (germline): MRHNA, SNTAGT. In nucleotides, the CDR3 is TGTGCCAGCAGTACCCTGGCGGGAGGGGCCTACAATGAGCAGTTCTTC. This encodes CASSTLAGGAYNEQFF.

The chain combines TRBV5-6 with TRBJ1-2; D call uncertain. V lost 0 bases to trimming and J lost 0 bases, with 12 bases between them. The germline V gene encodes CDR1 SGHDT and CDR2 YYEEEE. The CDR3 is 16 residues long. CDR3 sequence: CASSLVVEGTNYGYTF. In DNA, the CDR3 is TGTGCCAGCAGCTTGGTTGTGGAGGGTACTAACTATGGCTACACCTTC.

The V and J genes are TRBV5-6 and TRBJ1-1, with D unclear. The CDR3 has 14 residues. Germline V gene sequence: CDR1 SGHDT, CDR2 YYEEEE. The V gene lost 0 bases and the J gene lost 2 bases, with 8 bases spanning the gap. This CDR3 reads CASSLVARNTEAFF. The DNA of the CDR3 is TGTGCCAGCAGCTTGGTTGCCAGAAACACTGAAGCTTTCTTT.

The rearrangement links TRBV4-2 to TRBJ1-1, with TRBD1 as a possible D gene (5 bases). The CDR3 has 14 residues. Germline CDR1 LGHNA, CDR2 YNFKEQ. The V end lost 0 bases, the J end lost 6 bases, and 11 bases lay between the germline ends. The CDR3 bases are TGTGCCAGCAGCCAAGACAGGGAGGTTTCTGAAGCTTTCTTT. Its translation: CASSQDREVSEAFF.

This chain joins TRBV11-2 and TRBJ1-1; no reliable D call. The CDR3 spans 10 residues. V lost 5 bases and J lost 7, with 5 bases in between. The V gene's germline CDR1 is SGHAT and CDR2 FQNNGV. The CDR3 coding sequence is TGTGCCAGCAGCGGCCATGAAGCTTTCTTT. It yields the protein CASSGHEAFF.

The chain has TRBV6-5 and TRBJ1-6; 9 bases are a match to TRBD1. CDR1 and CDR2 from the germline V gene are MNHEY and SVGAGI. The CDR3 totals 15 residues. Trimming at V came to 2 bases and at J to 10 bases, leaving 6 bases not matched to a gene. DNA for the CDR3: TGTGCCAGCAGTTACGGGACAGGGATAGGATCACCCCTCCACTTT. Its protein product is CASSYGTGIGSPLHF.

This clone showed up just once. The chain is built from TRBV2 and TRBJ1-1; 11 nucleotides agree with TRBD1. Losses at the gene ends were 8 bases for V and 0 bases for J; bases not matched to a gene: 8. Germline V CDR1 and CDR2: SNHLY, FYNNEI. This CDR3 region has 16 residues. This CDR3 is CASEGQGEIMNTEAFF. The CDR3 region has the DNA TGTGCCAGCGAGGGACAGGGGGAAATTATGAACACTGAAGCTTTCTTT.

The CDR3 DNA reads TGTGCCAGCAGTTCTAGCGGAGGAGCCTACTACGAGCAGTACTTC. Encoded protein: CASSSSGGAYYEQYF. This chain links TRBV6-1 with TRBJ2-7, with 7 bases fitting TRBD2. Germline CDR1 and CDR2: MNHNS and SASEGT. The CDR3 spans 15 residues. V was clipped by 5 bases and J by 3 bases; unmatched bases: 10.

This rearrangement joins TRBV21-1 to TRBJ2-6; the D call in the table, TRBD1, was not verified against the DNA. TRBV21-1 is marked as a pseudogene. The CDR3 consists of 21 residues. CDR3 amino acids: CASSKGGRGQGLYIGANVLTF. In DNA, the CDR3 is TGTGCCAGCAGCAAAGGGGGGCGGGGACAGGGATTGTATATCGGGGCCAACGTCCTGACTTTC.

V and J are TRBV28 and TRBJ1-2, with D uncertain. This CDR3 has 14 residues. Germline V lookup: CDR1 MDHEN, CDR2 SYDVKM. Trimming left V 3 bases short and J 5 bases short, with 13 bases between. CDR3 DNA sequence: TGTGCCAGCAGTTTGTCCCAGAGGGAATATGGCTACACCTTC. This codes for CASSLSQREYGYTF.